This record concerns one T cell receptor beta chain sequence. PCR was performed a second time for about 7 to 12 cycles using a sample-barcoded 5' primer and a J-beta primer mix. In TCRdb, the 5' RACE reads were re-called with MiXCR into one record per CDR3 protein. Of approximately 770,000 distinct CDR3 sequences listed, 58% are singletons. This sample was included in a study of blood T cells in healthy people across ages. This CDR3 comprises 11 residues. Per the germline V gene, CDR1 is ENHRY and CDR2 is SYGVKD. V was shortened by 6 bases and J by 8 bases, with 10 bases between the two germline ends.

The chain carries TRBV10-3 and TRBJ1-2; no clear D. The specimen was blood. The TCR comes from a man aged 30 to 45 in good health. The DNA of the CDR3 is TGTGCCATCAGAAACGTGGGCGGCTACACCTTC. Its translation: CAIRNVGGYTF.